Detailed here is one TCR beta chain. The data stem from a study of blood T cells in healthy people across ages. The donors, healthy Caucasians from Russia, were aged about 6 to 95. Each individual donor underwent a draw of roughly 10 milliliters of peripheral blood. The second PCR ran about 7 to 12 cycles with a sample-barcoded 5' primer and J-beta primers. TCRdb fed the 5' RACE reads into MiXCR, producing one record per CDR3 protein. The repertoire includes 660,000 or so distinct CDR3 sequences, roughly 58% of them detected once, and approximately 40% sits in the top ten. Material for sequencing was blood. The source of this sequence is a man aged 60-69 years in good health.

The CDR3, as DNA: TGTGCCAGCAGCTTAGCGCGCGGGGGCTCTGGGGCCAACGTCCTGACTTTC. Its translation is CASSLARGGSGANVLTF. J is TRBJ2-6 and V is TRBV7-9; 7 nucleotides match TRBD2. J lost 0 bases, V lost 0 bases, and 2 bases had no gene match. CDR3 length: 17 amino acids. Germline V gene lookup returns CDR1 SEHNR and CDR2 FQNEAQ (reference sequence).